This TCR beta chain was profiled in a study of blood T cell repertoires in COVID-19. Looking at the study overall: T cells, B-cell-depleted T cells, or PBMCs supplied cDNA or gDNA.

Authors' methods: Estimated nucleated cell counts came from reference gene primer amplification. The data were produced by immunoSEQ multiplex PCR, yet TCRdb's version contains in-frame clones alone and is incomplete. V and J calls and clone size are those listed in that table; D and trimming were worked out from the DNA. This sample carries about 200,000 clones, approximately 83% of them seen once, and the ten largest clones take over 2.5%. Trimming shortened V by 0 bases and J by 4 bases, and 11 bases separated the two germline ends. Per germline, CDR1 SEHNR and CDR2 FQNEAQ (reference sequence). The CDR3 runs 15 residues.

The sequence came from a man in his fifties or sixties with acute or convalescent COVID-19. The rearrangement uses TRBV7-9 and TRBJ2-3; D perhaps matches TRBD2 (6 bases). The sample taken for sequencing was peripheral blood. Written as DNA, the CDR3 is TGTGCCAGCAGCTTAGCCGGAGGAGGGGCAGATACGCAGTATTTT. Protein product: CASSLAGGGADTQYF.